This T cell receptor (beta chain) was recovered during a study of CD8+CD57+ T cells in acquired aplastic anemia. Per the germline V gene, CDR1 is MNHNS and CDR2 is SASEGT. This CDR3 is 14 amino acids long. V lost 2 bases, J lost 0 bases, and 0 bases stayed unmatched. Patients picked for sequencing had shown CD8+CD57+ cell expansion detected by flow cytometry. The cohort consisted entirely of patients having severe acquired aplastic anemia. On this clonotype itself: Its antigen remains unknown.

The study's findings and limits: No significant difference in CD8+ Simpson's diversity was found between patients and controls. In the patients, CD8+CD57+ cells came out less diverse than the total CD4+ and CD8+ pools. Patients and controls shared about 27 CD8+ CDR3 sequences.

Genomic DNA served as template for TCR beta VDJ and CDR3 profiling. TCRdb passed the reads through MiXCR, listing each CDR3 protein once. Of around 21,000 distinct CDR3 sequences in the sample, 40% are singletons; the top ten hold more than 70%. This TCR came from a human donor with aplastic anemia. The V gene is TRBV6-1, the J gene TRBJ2-7, with TRBD2 identical over 8 bases. Source material: CD8+CD57+ T cells sorted from PBMCs. The subset was: bead-enriched CD8+CD57+ effector memory T cells from SAA patients. CDR3 DNA: TGTGCCAGCAGTGAACTAGCGGGCTCCTACGAGCAGTACTTC. Translated, it gives CASSELAGSYEQYF.